The 25 T cell receptor beta chains reported below all come from one sample, sequenced in a study of T cells in Graves' hyperthyroidism and ophthalmopathy. Amplification targeted TCR beta CDR3 regions from RNA transcripts. The study used the HTBI primer set for a first-round RT-PCR of the TCR CDR3. TCRdb recomputed calls from the multiplex PCR reads with MiXCR, one row per CDR3 protein. The sample lists 200,000 or so distinct CDR3 sequences, 17% seen once, with about half in the top ten. The specimen sequenced was blood. These receptors were collected from a woman in her fifties or sixties with Graves' hyperthyroidism.

The rearrangement links TRBV5-5 to TRBJ2-5; the match to TRBD2 covers 9 bases. The trim removed 0 bases at V and 5 bases at J, leaving 5 bases unmatched. This CDR3 is 15 amino acids long. Germline V gene lookup returns CDR1 SGHKS and CDR2 YYEKEE (reference sequence). CDR3 sequence reads: CASSLGLAGWETQYF. CDR3 bases: TGTGCCAGCAGCTTGGGGCTAGCGGGGTGGGAGACCCAGTACTTC.

This clonotype was seen repeatedly, ten times or more. The chain carries TRBV6-1 and TRBJ1-2; the match to TRBD1 covers 8 bases. Per germline, CDR1 MNHNS and CDR2 SASEGT. V lost 6 bases to trimming and J lost 5 bases; unmatched junction nucleotides: 14. CDR3 size: 16 residues. The CDR3 sequence: CASSLETGASRYGYTF. In DNA, the CDR3 is TGTGCCAGCAGCTTAGAGACAGGGGCCTCTAGGTATGGCTACACCTTC.

The chain couples TRBV5-1 to TRBJ2-7, with 9 bases fitting TRBD2. Germline lookup yields CDR1 SGHRS and CDR2 YFSETQ. The CDR3 is made up of 15 amino acids. V shed 0 bases, J shed 3 bases, and the junction held 4 bases outside the gene matches. CDR3 coding DNA: TGCGCCAGCAGCTTGGGACTAGCGGATGTCTACGAGCAGTACTTC. It specifies CASSLGLADVYEQYF.

The chain combines TRBV20-1 with TRBJ1-1; 7 bases fit TRBD1. This CDR3 spans 14 amino acids. After removal of 0 bases from V and 4 bases from J, the junction contained 5 bases not matched to a gene. Germline-derived CDR1 and CDR2 are DFQATT and SNEGSKA (reference sequence). The CDR3 loop is CSARDPGGFTEAFF. Here the CDR3 DNA reads TGCAGTGCTAGAGATCCAGGGGGGTTCACTGAAGCTTTCTTT.

This rearrangement joins TRBV7-8 to TRBJ2-1; no definite D call. V shed 0 bases and J shed 12 bases, with 18 bases lying between them. The CDR3 extends over 15 amino acids. The germline V gene has CDR1 SGHVS and CDR2 FQNEAQ. CDR3 coding DNA: TGTGCCAGCAGCTTAGCGCTCCGTTCAGACACGGTGCAGTTCTTC. Protein sequence: CASSLALRSDTVQFF.

V and J are TRBV18 and TRBJ2-3; D remains ambiguous. The CDR3 is 15 amino acids. Germline CDR1 KGHSH, CDR2 LQKENI. The V end was cut by 2 bases, the J end by 2 bases, with 11 bases between. The CDR3 protein is CASSPNGQHTDTQYF. DNA of the CDR3: TGTGCCAGCTCACCAAACGGGCAGCACACAGATACGCAGTATTTT.

This clonotype was observed a handful of times. The gene calls are TRBV12-5 and TRBJ2-2; 10 bases line up with TRBD2. CDR1 and CDR2 (germline): LGHNT, FRNRAP. V lost 6 bases, J lost 6 bases, and 7 bases stayed unmatched. CDR3 size: 15 residues. CDR3: CASGLVAGGSGELFF. The CDR3, as DNA: TGTGCTAGTGGCTTAGTAGCGGGAGGTTCCGGGGAGCTGTTTTTT.

Ten or more counts support this clonotype. V is TRBV27 and J is TRBJ2-3; D tentatively reads TRBD1 or TRBD2 (6 bases each). V was shortened by 3 bases and J by 2 bases, with 9 bases between the two germline ends. Germline V gene lookup returns CDR1 MNHEY and CDR2 SMNVEV (reference sequence). The CDR3 is 14 amino acids. CDR3 sequence: CASSFGGPTDTQYF. The DNA for the CDR3 is TGTGCCAGCAGTTTCGGGGGCCCCACAGATACGCAGTATTTT.

On this clonotype: Just one base apart from a much larger clone, this may be a read error. The CDR3 DNA sequence: TGCGCCAGCAGCCCCGGAAGCGGAACCTACGAGCAGTTCTTC. Its protein is CASSPGSGTYEQFF. This rearrangement joins TRBV5-1 to TRBJ2-1, with D perhaps matching TRBD2 (5 bases). The CDR3 length is 14 residues. Trimming removed 4 bases at V and 10 bases at J, with 18 bases between. Germline loops: CDR1 SGHRS, CDR2 YFSETQ.

Worth noting for this clonotype: Since a much larger clone is just one base distant, this may be a read error. The chain carries TRBV28 and TRBJ2-7, with D possibly TRBD2 on 6 matching bases. The CDR3 extends over 14 amino acids. Looked up from germline, CDR1 is MDHEN and CDR2 is SYDVKM. Trimming cost V 2 bases and J 3 bases, with 11 bases left between them. As DNA, the CDR3 is TGTGCCAGCAGTTTAGTCCAGGGACTCTACGAGCAGTACTTC. Translated, it gives CASSLVQGLYEQYF.

V and J are TRBV19 and TRBJ2-3, with a possible D match to TRBD2 (6 bases). V was clipped by 5 bases and J by 2 bases, with 14 bases between them. The CDR3 length is 15 residues. Germline assignment: CDR1 LNHDA and CDR2 SQIVND (reference sequence). The CDR3 coding sequence is TGTGCCAGTAGTCAACAACTAGCAACCACAGATACGCAGTATTTT. It yields the protein CASSQQLATTDTQYF.

This clonotype was found many times. V gene TRBV20-1 combines with J gene TRBJ2-7, with 8 bases identical to TRBD1. The V gene's germline CDR1 is DFQATT and CDR2 SNEGSKA (reference sequence). Unmatched junction bases numbered 4, after V lost 3 bases and J lost 3 bases. The CDR3 sequence is 13 residues long. Here the CDR3 DNA reads TGCAGTGCTAGTCCGGGACAGGACTACGAGCAGTACTTC. Residues: CSASPGQDYEQYF.

The V gene is TRBV3-1, the J gene TRBJ1-1; a possible D gene is TRBD1 (6 bases). The CDR3 has 17 residues. Trimming shortened V by 0 bases and J by 0 bases, and 14 bases separated the two germline ends. In germline, CDR1 is LGHDT, CDR2 YNNKEL (reference sequence). The CDR3 protein is CASSQEDSNFMNTEAFF. CDR3 in DNA: TGTGCCAGCAGCCAAGAGGACAGCAATTTTATGAACACTGAAGCTTTCTTT. The full variable domain, its missing parts supplied by reference TRBV3-1 and TRBJ1-1, is DTAVSQTPKYLVTQMGNDKSIKCEQNLGHDTMYWYKQDSKKFLKIMFSYNNKELIINETVPNRFSPKSPDKAHLNLHINSLELGDSAVYFCASSQEDSNFMNTEAFFGQGTRLTVV.

This clonotype has ten or more counts. The rearrangement uses TRBV13 and TRBJ2-7, with D tentatively TRBD1 (7 bases). CDR3 size: 14 residues. Between the trimmed V and J ends, which lost 5 bases and 5 bases, there was a span of 16 bases. Germline V lookup: CDR1 PRHDT, CDR2 FYEKMQ (reference sequence). The CDR3 nucleotides read TGTGCCAGCAGCCTAAGACAGGGAGGCGACGAGCAGTACTTC. Its translation: CASSLRQGGDEQYF. Supplemented by reference TRBV13 and TRBJ2-7, the full variable domain reads AAGVIQSPRHLIKEKRETATLKCYPIPRHDTVYWYQQGPGQDPQFLISFYEKMQSDKGSIPDRFSAQQFSDYHSELNMSSLELGDSALYFCASSLRQGGDEQYFGPGTRLTVT.

The table lists this clonotype with many counts. J is TRBJ2-1 and V is TRBV3-1; D unclear. V was clipped by 5 bases and J by 0 bases, with 8 bases between them. CDR1 and CDR2 (germline): LGHDT, YNNKEL (reference sequence). The CDR3 contains 14 residues. CDR3 in amino acids: CASSSRRSYNEQFF. The CDR3 DNA is TGTGCCAGCAGCTCCCGTCGCTCCTACAATGAGCAGTTCTTC.

The sample holds many counts of this clonotype. This chain links TRBV6-1 with TRBJ2-7; 7 bases fit TRBD1. Unmatched junction bases numbered 8, after V lost 6 bases and J lost 0 bases. Germline CDR1 is MNHNS and CDR2 is SASEGT. This CDR3 has 15 amino acids. Here the CDR3 DNA reads TGTGCCAGCAGCCGGGACAGAGATCACTCCTACGAGCAGTACTTC. Amino acids: CASSRDRDHSYEQYF.

With regard to this clonotype: A much larger clone is a single base away; this may be a read error. The V and J genes are TRBV7-2 and TRBJ2-7, with D unclear. From germline, CDR1 is SGHTA and CDR2 FQGNSA. This CDR3 spans 11 amino acids. The V gene lost 1 base and the J gene lost 6 bases, with 4 bases spanning the gap. CDR3 region: CASSLGREQYF. CDR3 DNA: TGTGCCAGCAGCTTAGGTCGCGAGCAGTACTTC.

The table lists this clonotype with a few counts. The chain is built from TRBV7-9 and TRBJ2-7; D unresolved. Trimming removed 8 bases from V and 0 bases from J, with 17 bases in between. Germline values: CDR1 SEHNR, CDR2 FQNEAQ (reference sequence). This CDR3 is 15 amino acids long. For the CDR3, the DNA is TGTGCCAGCGGGGTCTTGGCCGGTTACTCCTACGAGCAGTACTTC. It translates to CASGVLAGYSYEQYF. Variable domain in full (rest from reference TRBV7-9 and TRBJ2-7): DTGVSQNPRHKITKRGQNVTFRCDPISEHNRLYWYRQTLGQGPEFLTYFQNEAQLEKSRLLSDRFSAERPKGSFSTLEIQRTEQGDSAMYLCASGVLAGYSYEQYFGPGTRLTVT.

This clonotype came up a few times. The genes are TRBV30 and TRBJ1-3; D not certain. This CDR3 has 12 amino acids. Trimming shortened V by 8 bases and J by 0 bases, and 8 bases separated the two germline ends. CDR1 and CDR2 from the germline V gene are GTSNPN and SVGIG (reference sequence). CDR3 bases: TGTGCCCACCCGGGCTCTGGAAACACCATATATTTT. Residues: CAHPGSGNTIYF.

This clonotype was recorded at least ten times. The DNA of the CDR3 is TGTGCCAGCAGCTTCGGAACTAAAGAGCAGTACTTC. Translated, it gives CASSFGTKEQYF. The V gene is TRBV11-2, the J gene TRBJ2-7; the D is unclear. Trimming removed 3 bases at V and 7 bases at J, with 10 bases between. CDR1 is SGHAT, CDR2 FQNNGV, per germline. CDR3 size: 12 residues.

The chain recombines TRBV24-1 with TRBJ1-5, with TRBD1 matching over 9 bases. This CDR3 has 16 residues. The trim removed 4 bases at V and 3 bases at J, leaving 6 bases unmatched. Germline CDR1 reads KGHDR; CDR2 reads SFDVKD. The CDR3 sequence: CATSDPRDRDNQPQHF. The CDR3 nucleotides are TGTGCCACCAGTGACCCCCGGGACAGGGACAATCAGCCCCAGCATTTT.

The table lists this clonotype with a few counts. The V gene is TRBV12-3 or TRBV12-4, the J gene TRBJ1-5, with unresolved D. Trimming stripped 6 bases from V and 4 bases from J, with 4 bases between. This CDR3 comprises 11 residues. This CDR3 reads CASSQNQPQHF. The CDR3, as DNA: TGTGCCAGCAGCCAAAATCAGCCCCAGCATTTT.

This rearrangement joins TRBV12-3 or TRBV12-4 to TRBJ2-7, with TRBD2 matching over 11 bases. Trimming at V came to 1 base and at J to 2 bases, leaving 7 bases not matched to a gene. This CDR3 is built from 17 residues. CDR3 DNA sequence: TGTGCCAGCAGTTTAGGGGGGACTAGCGGCAACCCCTACGAGCAGTACTTC. As protein: CASSLGGTSGNPYEQYF.

This chain connects TRBV20-1 to TRBJ2-4; 9 bases align to TRBD1. Germline CDR1 and CDR2: DFQATT and SNEGSKA (reference sequence). J was trimmed by 5 bases and V by 6 bases; bases with no gene match: 5. The CDR3 has 13 amino acids. CDR3 in DNA: TGCAGTGCGGCACAGGGGGCGGAAAACATTCAGTACTTC. Translating gives CSAAQGAENIQYF.

The sample holds a few counts of this clonotype. The V call is TRBV20-1, the J call TRBJ1-5, with D unclear. Trimming stripped 5 bases from V and 8 bases from J, with 13 bases between. CDR1 is DFQATT, CDR2 SNEGSKA, per germline (reference sequence). The CDR3 runs 12 residues. CDR3 nucleotide sequence: TGCAGTGCTGGACCTATTAAGGAGCCCCAGCATTTT. This translates into CSAGPIKEPQHF.